This T cell receptor beta chain originates from a study of chemoradiotherapy in HPV16-positive cancers. Study findings and constraints: HPV-specific T cells were functionally defined from only a couple of HPV16-positive patients.

Here immunoSEQ multiplex PCR was the method, and the copy in TCRdb shows in-frame clones only, minus some. This table holds under 30,000 clones, approximately 94% found once. This clone came up once. Its antigen is unidentified. Per the germline V gene, CDR1 is SGHTA and CDR2 is FQGTGA. The CDR3 is 14 residues long. Losses at the gene ends were 6 bases for V and 9 bases for J; bases not matched to a gene: 11. The TCR originated in a human donor with HPV-associated anogenital cancer. The chain uses TRBV7-3 and TRBJ2-1; 7 bases are a match to TRBD2. Sample acquisition took place from a patient who underwent chemoradiotherapy. Written as DNA, the CDR3 is TGTGCCAGCAGGGCGGGAGAGGGATCCGGTGAGCAGTTCTTC. It is translated as CASRAGEGSGEQFF.